Below, 5 T cell receptor beta chains from the same sample are listed, as sequenced in a study of cytomegalovirus exposure and HLA in healthy donors. Both 60 Vbeta primers and 13 Jbeta primers went into the PCR. Profiling relied on immunoSEQ multiplex PCR, and the TCRdb table lists in-frame clones only, not all of them. In the table there are approximately 210,000 clones, 75% to 85% of which are singletons. The sample comprised PBMCs. These receptors all stem from a woman aged 50 to 60 in good health and CMV-seronegative.

The rearrangement links TRBV7-2 to TRBJ1-5, with a weak D call TRBD1 (6 bases). Trimming removed 1 base from V and 4 bases from J, with 11 bases in between. The CDR3 is made up of 15 amino acids. From germline, CDR1 is SGHTA and CDR2 FQGNSA. CDR3 DNA sequence: TGTGCCAGCAGCTTAGTCAGAGGGGGTAATCAGCCCCAGCATTTT. It codes for CASSLVRGGNQPQHF. Supplemented by reference TRBV7-2 and TRBJ1-5, the full variable domain reads GAGVSQSPSNKVTEKGKDVELRCDPISGHTALYWYRQSLGQGLEFLIYFQGNSAPDKSGLPSDRFSAERTGGSVSTLTIQRTQQEDSAVYLCASSLVRGGNQPQHFGDGTRLSIL.

The chain employs TRBV7-9 and TRBJ1-3; tentative D call: TRBD1 (6 bases). V shed 4 bases and J shed 0 bases, with 19 bases lying between them. CDR1 and CDR2 from the germline V gene are SEHNR and FQNEAQ (reference sequence). The CDR3 loop spans 18 amino acids. The DNA of the CDR3 is TGTGCCAGCAGCTCCCCGGGGGGCCAGGGCTTCTCTGGAAACACCATATATTTT. Translated: CASSSPGGQGFSGNTIYF.

The chain carries TRBV10-3 and TRBJ2-3; TRBD1 matches 11 bases. Trimming took 8 bases from V and 3 from J; bases not matched to a gene: 7. CDR1 ENHRY and CDR2 SYGVKD come from the germline V gene. The CDR3 totals 15 residues. The CDR3 DNA follows: TGTGCCATCGGGGGACAGGGGGGAGTTACAGATACGCAGTATTTT. Its translation is CAIGGQGGVTDTQYF.

The chain joins TRBV7-3 to TRBJ2-3, with D possibly being TRBD1 (6 bases). The V end was cut by 4 bases, the J end by 0 bases, with 11 bases between. This CDR3 region has 15 residues. Per germline, CDR1 SGHTA and CDR2 FQGTGA. The CDR3 DNA sequence: TGTGCCAGCAGCTCGGACAGCGCTAGCACAGATACGCAGTATTTT. As protein: CASSSDSASTDTQYF.

This rearrangement joins TRBV29-1 to TRBJ2-5, with 7 bases aligning to TRBD1. The junction had 10 bases not matched to a gene; V was cut back by 7 bases and J by 2 bases. CDR1 is SQVTM and CDR2 is ANQGSEA in the germline V gene. This CDR3 is built from 14 residues. The CDR3 DNA reads as TGCAGCGCCCCTGGACAGGACGCTCAAGAGACCCAGTACTTC. Protein product: CSAPGQDAQETQYF. Drawing the rest from reference TRBV29-1 and TRBJ2-5, the complete variable domain is SAVISQKPSRDICQRGTSLTIQCQVDSQVTMMFWYRQQPGQSLTLIATANQGSEATYESGFVIDKFPISRPNLTFSTLTVSNMSPEDSSIYLCSAPGQDAQETQYFGPGTRLLVL.